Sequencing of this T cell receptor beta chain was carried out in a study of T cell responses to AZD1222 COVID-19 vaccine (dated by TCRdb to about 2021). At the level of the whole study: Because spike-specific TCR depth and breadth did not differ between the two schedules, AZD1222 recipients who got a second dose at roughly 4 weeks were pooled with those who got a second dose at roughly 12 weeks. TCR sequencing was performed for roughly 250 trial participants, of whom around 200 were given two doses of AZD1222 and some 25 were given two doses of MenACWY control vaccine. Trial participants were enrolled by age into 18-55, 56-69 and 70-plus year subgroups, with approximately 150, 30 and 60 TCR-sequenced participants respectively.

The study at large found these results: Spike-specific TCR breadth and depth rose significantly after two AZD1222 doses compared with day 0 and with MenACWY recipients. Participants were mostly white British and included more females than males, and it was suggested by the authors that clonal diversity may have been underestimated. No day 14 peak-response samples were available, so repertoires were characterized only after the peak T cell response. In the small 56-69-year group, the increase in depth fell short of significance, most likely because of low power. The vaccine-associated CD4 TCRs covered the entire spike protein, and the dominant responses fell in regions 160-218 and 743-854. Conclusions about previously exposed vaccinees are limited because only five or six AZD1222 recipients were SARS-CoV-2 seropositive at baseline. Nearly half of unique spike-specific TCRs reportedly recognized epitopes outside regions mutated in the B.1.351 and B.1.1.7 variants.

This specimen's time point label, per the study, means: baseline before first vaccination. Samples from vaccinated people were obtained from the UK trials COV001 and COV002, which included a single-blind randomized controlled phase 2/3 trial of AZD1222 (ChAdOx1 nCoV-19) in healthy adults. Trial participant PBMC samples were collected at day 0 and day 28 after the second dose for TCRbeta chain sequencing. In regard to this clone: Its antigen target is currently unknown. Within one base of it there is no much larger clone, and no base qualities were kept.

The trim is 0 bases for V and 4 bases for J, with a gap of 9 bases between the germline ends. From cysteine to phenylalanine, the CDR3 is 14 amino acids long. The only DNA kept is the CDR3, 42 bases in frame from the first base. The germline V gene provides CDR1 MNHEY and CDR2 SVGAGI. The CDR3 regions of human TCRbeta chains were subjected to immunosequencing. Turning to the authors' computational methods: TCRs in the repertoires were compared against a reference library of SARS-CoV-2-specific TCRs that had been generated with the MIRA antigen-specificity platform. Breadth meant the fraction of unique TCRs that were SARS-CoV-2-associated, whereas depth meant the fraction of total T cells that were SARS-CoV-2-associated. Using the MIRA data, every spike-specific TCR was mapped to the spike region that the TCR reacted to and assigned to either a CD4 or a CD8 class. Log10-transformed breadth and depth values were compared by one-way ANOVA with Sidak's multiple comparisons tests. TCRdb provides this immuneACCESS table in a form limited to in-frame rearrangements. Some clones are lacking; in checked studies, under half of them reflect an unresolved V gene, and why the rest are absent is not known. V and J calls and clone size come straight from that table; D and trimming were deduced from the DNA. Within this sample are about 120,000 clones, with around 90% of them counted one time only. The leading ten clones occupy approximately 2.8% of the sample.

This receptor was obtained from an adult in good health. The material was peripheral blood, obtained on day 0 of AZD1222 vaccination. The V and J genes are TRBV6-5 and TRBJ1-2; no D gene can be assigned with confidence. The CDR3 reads CASSYSTAFYGYTF. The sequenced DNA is TGTGCCAGCAGTTACTCGACTGCCTTCTATGGCTACACCTTC.